This T cell receptor (beta chain) was profiled in a study of blood T cells in healthy people across ages. The study, taken as a whole, reports: Samples with more naive T cells showed higher observed beta diversity. PBMCs left unsorted prevented a conclusive naive versus antigen-experienced comparison.

A second PCR, run for roughly 7 to 12 cycles, used a sample-barcoded 5' primer plus a J-beta primer mix. The template-switch adaptor was a 5' adaptor with 12 random nucleotides. It tagged each cDNA molecule. TCRdb re-derived calls from the 5' RACE reads in MiXCR, one entry per CDR3 protein. The sample has about 970,000 distinct CDR3 sequences, roughly 50% seen once. For this clonotype: The antigen remains undetermined.

The sequenced material came from blood. This receptor was identified in a woman aged 60 to 75 in good health.

DNA of the CDR3: TGCAGCGCCGGGATGCGCGGAGATACGCAGTATTTT. It yields the protein CSAGMRGDTQYF. This chain connects TRBV29-1 to TRBJ2-3; a weak D match, TRBD2 (5 bases). With 7 bases removed from V and 5 bases from J, the gap between germline ends came to 13 bases. The CDR3 runs 12 residues. The germline V gene encodes CDR1 SQVTM and CDR2 ANQGSEA.